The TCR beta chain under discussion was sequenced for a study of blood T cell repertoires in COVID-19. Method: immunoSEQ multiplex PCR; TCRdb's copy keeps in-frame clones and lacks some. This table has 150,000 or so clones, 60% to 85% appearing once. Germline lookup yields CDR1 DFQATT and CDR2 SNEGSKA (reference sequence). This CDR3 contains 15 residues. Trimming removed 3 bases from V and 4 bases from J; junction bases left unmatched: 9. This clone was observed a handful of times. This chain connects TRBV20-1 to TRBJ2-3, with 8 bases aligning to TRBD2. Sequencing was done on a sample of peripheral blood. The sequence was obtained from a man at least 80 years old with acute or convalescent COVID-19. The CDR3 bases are TGCAGTGCTAGTAGTCCCGGGGGGGCCCCAGATACGCAGTATTTT. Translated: CSASSPGGAPDTQYF.